The 5 T cell receptor beta chains given below trace back to one sample, sequenced in a study of blood T cell repertoires in COVID-19. Assay: immunoSEQ multiplex PCR; the TCRdb copy retains only in-frame clones and omits some. The repertoire holds some 120,000 clones, more than 75% seen once, with 1.5% to 1.9% in the top ten. Sequencing input: peripheral blood. These receptors all come from a human donor in a cohort sampled during active COVID-19.

This chain connects TRBV6-5 to TRBJ2-7; D possibly corresponds to TRBD1 (5 bases). Germline V gene lookup returns CDR1 MNHEY and CDR2 SVGAGI. The CDR3 consists of 13 residues. Trimming cost V 2 bases and J 2 bases, with 7 bases left between them. The CDR3 protein is CASSYDSTYEQYF. DNA for the CDR3: TGTGCCAGCAGTTACGACAGTACCTACGAGCAGTACTTC.

The chain carries TRBV5-1 and TRBJ2-5, with 10 bases aligning to TRBD1. Trimming at V came to 2 bases and at J to 5 bases, leaving 6 bases not matched to a gene. The length of the CDR3 is 15 residues. Per the germline V gene, CDR1 is SGHRS and CDR2 is YFSETQ. Here the CDR3 reads CASSLGDRGLETQYF. CDR3 DNA sequence: TGCGCCAGCAGCTTAGGGGACAGGGGTTTGGAGACCCAGTACTTC.

This clone was observed a single time. The chain has TRBV19 and TRBJ1-6; TRBD1 matches 10 bases. The CDR3 length is 15 residues. The ends lost 6 bases at V and 9 bases at J; junction bases unmatched: 8. Germline CDR1 reads LNHDA; CDR2 reads SQIVND (reference sequence). The CDR3 loop is CASSRGTGARSPLHF. The CDR3 coding sequence is TGTGCCAGTAGCCGAGGGACAGGGGCCCGTTCACCCCTCCACTTT.

V gene TRBV25-1 combines with J gene TRBJ1-2; D is ambiguous. Germline-derived CDR1 and CDR2 are MGHDK and SYGVNS. The ends were cut back, 1 base at V and 4 bases at J, with 4 bases in the middle. The CDR3 covers 12 residues. CDR3 coding DNA: TGTGCCAGCAGTGAATCAGGCTATGGCTACACCTTC. Translated: CASSESGYGYTF.

V is TRBV3-1 (or the pseudogene TRBV3-2) and J is TRBJ2-7; TRBD2 matches at 9 bases. Germline lookup yields CDR1 LGHDT and CDR2 YNNKEL (reference sequence). Trimming removed 1 base from V and 1 base from J; junction bases left unmatched: 2. The CDR3 consists of 15 residues. CDR3 sequence: CASSQGLADSYEQYF. The CDR3 DNA reads as TGTGCCAGCAGCCAAGGACTAGCGGATTCCTACGAGCAGTACTTC.